These T cell receptor beta chains were read from a single sample in a study of blood T cell repertoires in COVID-19. TCRdb keeps only in-frame clones here, not all; method: immunoSEQ multiplex PCR. Seen here are roughly 180,000 clones, roughly 85% observed once, and the top ten hold about 4.6%. Source material: PBMCs or T cells enriched from blood (not recorded which). Receptors originate from a woman in her forties or fifties who had recovered from COVID-19. Both conserved end residues are part of each CDR3. A D gene is named only where the DNA matches it firmly. Expanded clones are given a class, and other clones once, few, many or no size at all.

j_gene,abundance,v_gene,d_gene,CDR3nt,CDR3aa
TRBJ1-2,-,TRBV20-1,-,TGCAGTGCTAGTCGGGGCGCGGGGGGCTACACCTTC,CSASRGAGGYTF
TRBJ1-5,-,TRBV29-1,-,TGCAGCGTTGTATCCGGGATACGGGATCAGCCCCAGCATTTT,CSVVSGIRDQPQHF
TRBJ1-1,few,TRBV7-3,-,TGTGCCAGCAGCCTAAACAGGGTGGACACTGAAGCTTTCTTT,CASSLNRVDTEAFF
TRBJ1-4,-,TRBV6-5,TRBD1,TGTGCCAGCAGGTCCCCCCGGACAGGGGGTGAAAAACTGTTTTTT,CASRSPRTGGEKLFF
TRBJ2-1,-,TRBV6-5,-,TGTGCCAGCAGGCCCCCGAGCACTTACAATGAGCAGTTCTTC,CASRPPSTYNEQFF
TRBJ1-1,-,TRBV12-3/TRBV12-4,-,TGTGCCAGCAGCCCAGGATATACTGAAGCTTTCTTT,CASSPGYTEAFF
TRBJ1-6,many,TRBV2,-,TGTGCCAGCACGAGGGAGAGCTCCTATAATTCACCCCTCCACTTT,CASTRESSYNSPLHF
TRBJ2-4,-,TRBV19,-,TGTGCCAGTAGCGAACGGGGACACACAGCCAAAAACATTCAGTACTTC,CASSERGHTAKNIQYF
TRBJ1-1,-,TRBV19,-,TGTGCCAGTAGTCCACAGGGTCGGCGAGGCACTGAAGCTTTCTTT,CASSPQGRRGTEAFF
TRBJ1-5,-,TRBV10-3,-,TGTGCCATCAGTGAGTCCATGTGGGAGTCCCAGCATTTT,CAISESMWESQHF
TRBJ2-3,-,TRBV20-1,-,TGCAGTGCTCGGGGGTATACGCAGTATTTT,CSARGYTQYF
TRBJ2-3,-,TRBV27,-,TGTGCCAGCAACACATGGGGACTTGGAGATACGCAGTATTTT,CASNTWGLGDTQYF
TRBJ2-5,-,TRBV19,TRBD1,TGTGCCAGTAGACGGGACAGTCGGTACCAAGAGACCCAGTACTTC,CASRRDSRYQETQYF
TRBJ1-1,-,TRBV5-1,TRBD1,TGCGCCAGCAGCGTACAGGGGGCGGAGAACACTGAAGCTTTCTTT,CASSVQGAENTEAFF
TRBJ1-5,-,TRBV3-1/TRBV3-2,-,TGTGCCAGCAGCCAAGGCGCGGACACAGGTCAGCCCCAGCATTTT,CASSQGADTGQPQHF
TRBJ2-5,-,TRBV5-1,-,TGCGCCAGCAGCTCCCCGGCCTGGGCAGGAGGAGGTACACAAGAGACCCAGTACTTC,CASSSPAWAGGGTQETQYF
TRBJ1-2,few,TRBV27,TRBD1,TGTGCCAGCAGTTTTGGTAGGACAGGGCTTTATGGCTACACCTTC,CASSFGRTGLYGYTF
TRBJ2-4,-,TRBV7-2,TRBD2,TGTGCCAGCAGCTTAGGGTCAGCGGGAGGCGGAAACATTCAGTACTTC,CASSLGSAGGGNIQYF
TRBJ1-5,few,TRBV27,-,TGTGCCATAAACACCGTAGGGGCAGCCGGCAATCAGCCCCAGCATTTT,CAINTVGAAGNQPQHF
TRBJ2-1,-,TRBV5-1,-,TGCGCCAGCAGGTCCGCCTTACAGGGGAGGAGGACAAATGAGCAGTTCTTC,CASRSALQGRRTNEQFF
TRBJ2-5,-,TRBV2,TRBD1,TGTGCCAGCAACTCTGGGACAGGGGAGACCCAGTACTTC,CASNSGTGETQYF
TRBJ2-3,-,TRBV9,TRBD2,TGTGCCAGCAGCGGGGGAGGGACAGATACGCAGTATTTT,CASSGGGTDTQYF
TRBJ2-1,-,TRBV7-9,TRBD2,TGTGCCTCGGGGCGGGAGTCATTGAAGCAGTTCTTC,CASGRESLKQFF
TRBJ2-1,-,TRBV7-9,-,TGTGCCAGCAGCCCGGAGGGAAATGAGCAGTTCTTC,CASSPEGNEQFF
TRBJ2-5,-,TRBV5-1,-,TGCGCCAGCAGCCCCGGGACCTTCCTAGCGAAAGAGACCCAGTACTTC,CASSPGTFLAKETQYF
TRBJ1-1,-,TRBV7-3,TRBD1,TGTGCCAGCAGCCTCCTGGGGGGACAGGGGCTGGCTTTCTTT,CASSLLGGQGLAFF
TRBJ1-5,once,TRBV4-1,-,TGCGCCAGCAGCCAAGATTCTAGCCTAGGGTATCAGCCCCAGCATTTT,CASSQDSSLGYQPQHF
TRBJ2-5,-,TRBV11-2,-,TGTGCCAGCAGCTTCTCTAGCAGCCGAGAGACCCAGTACTTC,CASSFSSSRETQYF
TRBJ1-4,-,TRBV6-1,-,TGTGCCAGCAGTGACCACGAGGGAGGGAGGCTGGGTAATGAAAAACTGTTTTTT,CASSDHEGGRLGNEKLFF
TRBJ1-6,-,TRBV5-1,-,TGCGCCAGCAGCAACCGGGACACCAGCAATAATTCACCCCTCCACTTT,CASSNRDTSNNSPLHF
TRBJ1-1,-,TRBV12-3/TRBV12-4,-,TGTGCCAGCAGTTTCAGTCTCGTGGCTGAAGCTTTCTTT,CASSFSLVAEAFF
TRBJ2-1,-,TRBV28,TRBD2,TGTGCCAGCAGGGGGACTACAGACAATGAGCAGTTCTTC,CASRGTTDNEQFF
TRBJ1-2,-,TRBV6-5,-,TGTGCCAGCAGTTACGCGGAGAACTATGGCTACACCTTC,CASSYAENYGYTF
TRBJ2-5,-,TRBV7-2,-,TGTGCCAGCAGCTTAGCCCGGGGCCAAGAGACCCAGTACTTC,CASSLARGQETQYF
TRBJ1-2,-,TRBV4-1,-,TGCGCCAGCAGCCAAGAGTTCGAGGTCCGGTATGGCTACACCTTC,CASSQEFEVRYGYTF
TRBJ2-3,-,TRBV5-1,-,TGCGCCAGCACAGTCAATGAGGGTGATACGCAGTATTTT,CASTVNEGDTQYF
TRBJ2-5,-,TRBV11-2,-,TGTGCCAGCAAGGTACAGGAGACCCAGTACTTC,CASKVQETQYF
TRBJ2-1,-,TRBV11-3,-,TGTGCCAGCAGCCCAGACAGGCGAAATGAGCAGTTCTTC,CASSPDRRNEQFF
TRBJ2-1,-,TRBV10-3,-,TGTGCCATCAGTGACTCAATTGGAAGCGGGAATGAGCAGTTCTTC,CAISDSIGSGNEQFF
TRBJ1-5,-,TRBV3-1/TRBV3-2,-,TGTGCCAGCAGCCCAGGACAGATCAATCAGCCCCAGCATTTT,CASSPGQINQPQHF
TRBJ2-2,-,TRBV7-9,-,TGTGCCAGCAGCGCCAGGGTGTCCGGGGAGCTGTTTTTT,CASSARVSGELFF
TRBJ1-2,-,TRBV7-3,-,TGTGCCAGCAGCCCACTGTGGGGGGGCTATGGCTACACCTTC,CASSPLWGGYGYTF
TRBJ1-6,-,TRBV7-2,-,TGTGCCAGCAGCTTTCAAATGGGGGCCAATTCACCCCTCCACTTT,CASSFQMGANSPLHF
TRBJ1-2,-,TRBV30,-,TGTGCCTACTTGGAGAATGGGGCTGGCTACACCTTC,CAYLENGAGYTF
TRBJ1-1,few,TRBV7-9,TRBD1,TGTGCCAGCAGCCCCACAGGGGTGTACACTGAAGCTTTCTTT,CASSPTGVYTEAFF
TRBJ1-1,few,TRBV28,TRBD1,TGTGCCAGCAGCTTCACAGGGGCCTCGAACACTGAAGCTTTCTTT,CASSFTGASNTEAFF
TRBJ1-1,-,TRBV9,-,TGTGCCAGCAGCGTAGGGGCCGCTGGTCCTGAAGCTTTCTTT,CASSVGAAGPEAFF
TRBJ2-5,-,TRBV3-1/TRBV3-2,TRBD1,TGTGCCAGCAGCCAAGGTTTGGGACAGACCCAAGAGACCCAGTACTTC,CASSQGLGQTQETQYF
TRBJ1-5,-,TRBV12-3/TRBV12-4,-,TGTGCCAGCTCTACCCCCAGACAGGAGCCCCAGCATTTT,CASSTPRQEPQHF
TRBJ1-1,-,TRBV19,TRBD1,TGTGCCAGTAGCCTCGGACAGGGCACCACTGAAGCTTTCTTT,CASSLGQGTTEAFF
TRBJ1-3,-,TRBV6-5,-,TGTGCCAGCAGTTACGGGGGCGCTGGAAACACCATATATTTT,CASSYGGAGNTIYF
TRBJ2-3,once,TRBV10-3,TRBD2,TGTGCCATCAGTGAGCCGGCCGGGACTAGCGGGGGGGGAGATACGCAGTATTTT,CAISEPAGTSGGGDTQYF
TRBJ2-1,-,TRBV7-2,TRBD2,TGTGCCAGCAGCTCTAGGGAGGCTAGCGGGAGAGGCAATGAGCAGTTCTTC,CASSSREASGRGNEQFF
TRBJ1-1,few,TRBV19,-,TGTGCCAGTAAGGTCCGGGGGGCATCCACTGAAGCTTTCTTT,CASKVRGASTEAFF
TRBJ1-4,-,TRBV5-1,-,TGCGCCAGCAGCTTGGCCTTGGCGGGTGATAATGAAAAACTGTTTTTT,CASSLALAGDNEKLFF
TRBJ2-3,-,TRBV12-3/TRBV12-4,-,TGTGCCAGCAGCCCCCTGGCCACAGATACGCAGTATTTT,CASSPLATDTQYF
TRBJ1-6,-,TRBV10-3,-,TGTGCCATCAGTGAGTCGATGGGGGCAGGGGCTGATTCACCCCTCCACTTT,CAISESMGAGADSPLHF
TRBJ1-5,-,TRBV28,-,TGTGCCAGCAGTAGGGGGGGGAGCAATCAGCCCCAGCATTTT,CASSRGGSNQPQHF